The rows below give T cell receptor gamma chains drawn from one sample of a study of intestinal T cells in coeliac disease. TCRdb re-analyzed the multiplex PCR reads via CATT. Of roughly 580 gamma-chain clones in the sample, approximately 50% were seen once. What was sequenced was a duodenal biopsy. These receptors were obtained from a human donor with celiac disease. CDR3s include the opening cysteine and the closing phenylalanine or tryptophan. Expanded clones get a size class; other rows say once, few or many, or leave the size out.

cdr3_length,clone_size,v_call,cdr3_aa
11,large,TRGV8,CATWDRRKKLF
11,.,TRGV8,CATERYYKKLF
13,.,TRGV11,CACWIRRYYKKLF
15,.,TRGV8,CATSGLPLNYYKKLF
15,.,TRGV2,CATWDGAGLGYKKLF
11,.,TRGV2,CAHLGRAKKLF
18,few,TRGV8,CATIQSLDKIVTGWFKIF
17,.,TRGV2,CATWGRSLVGGMNKKLF
15,.,TRGV8,CATWGLPLNYYKKLF
11,.,TRGV2,CATGIIYKKLF
16,.,TRGV3,CATWDRKDRGYYKKLF
15,.,TRGV3,CATWDRATHYYKKLF
14,.,TRGV2,CATWDGWVRYKKLF
13,.,TRGV10,CAGVEGAGHKKLF
14,.,TRGV2,CATGTGWVRYKKLF
12,large,TRGV4,CATWDGLYKKLF
10,few,TRGV8,CATWSGKKLF
15,.,TRGV8,CATLGLPLNYYKKLF
15,hyperexpanded,TRGV8,CATWAAYSSDWIKTF
10,.,TRGV10,CAAWAPIKLF
11,.,TRGV8,CAPRIQYKKLF
12,.,TRGV8,CAHLGLDYKKLF
15,.,TRGV9,CALWVSPRVYYKKLF
14,.,TRGV10,CAAWGFLFIIKKLF
11,hyperexpanded,TRGV10,CAAWDYYKKLF
14,large,TRGV9,CALWEVQTRYKKLF
12,.,TRGV10,CAAWDYKFEKLF